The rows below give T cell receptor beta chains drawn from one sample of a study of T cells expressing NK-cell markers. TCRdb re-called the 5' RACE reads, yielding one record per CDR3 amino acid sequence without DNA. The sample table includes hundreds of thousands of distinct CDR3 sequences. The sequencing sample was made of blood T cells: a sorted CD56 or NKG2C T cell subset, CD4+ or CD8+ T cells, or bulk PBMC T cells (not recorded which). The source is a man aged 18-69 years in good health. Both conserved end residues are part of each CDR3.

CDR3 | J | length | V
CASSLSTAREQYF | TRBJ2-7 | 13 | TRBV7-9
CASKGVSGANVLTF | TRBJ2-6 | 14 | TRBV6-1
CASSYGTGHSEQYF | TRBJ2-7 | 14 | TRBV6-5
CASRREGGFWMQETQYF | TRBJ2-5 | 17 | TRBV7-8
CASSEVALDTQYF | TRBJ2-3 | 13 | TRBV6-4
CASSMFRDRGNQPQHF | TRBJ1-5 | 16 | TRBV19
CASSSLRDTQYF | TRBJ2-3 | 12 | TRBV18
CASSLSARYYNEQFF | TRBJ2-1 | 15 | TRBV27
CATFLPGSCFF | TRBJ2-2 | 11 | TRBV7-9
CASSSKGTVGTEAFF | TRBJ1-1 | 15 | TRBV12-3/TRBV12-4
CASSQDSGRAIATQYF | TRBJ2-3 | 16 | TRBV3-1
CASSPRQGAITDTQYF | TRBJ2-3 | 16 | TRBV9
CASSPGDITGKLFF | TRBJ1-4 | 14 | TRBV5-1
CASSVGRAATTYQETQYF | TRBJ2-5 | 18 | TRBV9
CATSDTVPADTQYF | TRBJ2-3 | 14 | TRBV24-1
CSASPSTGASYNSPLHF | TRBJ1-6 | 17 | TRBV20-1
CASSQDRQGTYGYTF | TRBJ1-2 | 15 | TRBV4-2
CAISESTSGGQPQHF | TRBJ1-5 | 15 | TRBV10-3
CAIGTSGQSTSYEQYF | TRBJ2-7 | 16 | TRBV10-3
CSASIQSGNQPQHF | TRBJ1-5 | 14 | TRBV20-1
CASNRGGRRELFF | TRBJ2-2 | 13 | TRBV28
CASSPLGTSRETQYF | TRBJ2-5 | 15 | TRBV5-1
CASSWDVGQTQYF | TRBJ2-5 | 13 | TRBV6-6
CASKGPTSGGDNEQFF | TRBJ2-1 | 16 | TRBV28
CSASPGQSAKYGYTF | TRBJ1-2 | 15 | TRBV20-1
CASSLGGGLAKNIQYF | TRBJ2-4 | 16 | TRBV7-2
CASRVTGNHSPLHF | TRBJ1-6 | 14 | TRBV6-1
CASSQVGTDATVQYF | TRBJ2-7 | 15 | TRBV4-2
CASTPAGGHQPQHF | TRBJ1-5 | 14 | TRBV12-3/TRBV12-4
CASSLRLRSSYNSPLHF | TRBJ1-6 | 17 | TRBV5-6
CASRGDRGPYNEQFF | TRBJ2-1 | 15 | TRBV6-1
CASSTGDRNTIYF | TRBJ1-3 | 13 | TRBV7-8
CSVEGRGAYEQYF | TRBJ2-7 | 13 | TRBV29-1
CASSSGYPYEQYF | TRBJ2-7 | 13 | TRBV6-1
CASSPWDRAPEAFF | TRBJ1-1 | 14 | TRBV12-3/TRBV12-4
CASSSNLWAEQYF | TRBJ2-7 | 13 | TRBV11-3
CASSYPRGEPYNEQFF | TRBJ2-1 | 16 | TRBV6-5
CASSTRQGGYEQYF | TRBJ2-7 | 14 | TRBV5-1
CASSERTGGNQPQHF | TRBJ1-5 | 15 | TRBV2
CASSAQGADGELFF | TRBJ2-2 | 14 | TRBV5-1
CASSLGTGPYQPQHF | TRBJ1-5 | 15 | TRBV18
CASTHRGYQPQHF | TRBJ1-5 | 13 | TRBV6-2/TRBV6-3
CASSPGLPSDVYGYTF | TRBJ1-2 | 16 | TRBV3-1
CASSGETGTRLFYNEQFF | TRBJ2-1 | 18 | TRBV7-7
CASSRSGLGGANVLTF | TRBJ2-6 | 16 | TRBV25-1
CATSWRGGDFSSYEQYF | TRBJ2-7 | 17 | TRBV2
CATKRATGVDTQYF | TRBJ2-3 | 14 | TRBV6-1
CASRARQGTDTQYF | TRBJ2-3 | 14 | TRBV2
CASSLGGGAVNEQFF | TRBJ2-1 | 15 | TRBV5-5
CASSLSGARVKSEAFF | TRBJ1-1 | 16 | TRBV12-3/TRBV12-4
CASSKTGGVQETQYF | TRBJ2-5 | 15 | TRBV6-1
CSASSGEKLFF | TRBJ1-4 | 11 | TRBV20-1
CASRTGPGANYGYTF | TRBJ1-2 | 15 | TRBV2
CASSLPGGSSGYTF | TRBJ1-2 | 14 | TRBV4-2
CASSDLSGTKQYF | TRBJ2-7 | 13 | TRBV25-1
CASSDSLLSSPDTQYF | TRBJ2-3 | 16 | TRBV2
CSAIPAGRMNTEAFF | TRBJ1-1 | 15 | TRBV20-1
CASKREAEKLFF | TRBJ1-4 | 12 | TRBV6-6
CSASRGGPGDTQYF | TRBJ2-3 | 14 | TRBV20-1
CATSDQALDEQYF | TRBJ2-7 | 13 | TRBV10-3